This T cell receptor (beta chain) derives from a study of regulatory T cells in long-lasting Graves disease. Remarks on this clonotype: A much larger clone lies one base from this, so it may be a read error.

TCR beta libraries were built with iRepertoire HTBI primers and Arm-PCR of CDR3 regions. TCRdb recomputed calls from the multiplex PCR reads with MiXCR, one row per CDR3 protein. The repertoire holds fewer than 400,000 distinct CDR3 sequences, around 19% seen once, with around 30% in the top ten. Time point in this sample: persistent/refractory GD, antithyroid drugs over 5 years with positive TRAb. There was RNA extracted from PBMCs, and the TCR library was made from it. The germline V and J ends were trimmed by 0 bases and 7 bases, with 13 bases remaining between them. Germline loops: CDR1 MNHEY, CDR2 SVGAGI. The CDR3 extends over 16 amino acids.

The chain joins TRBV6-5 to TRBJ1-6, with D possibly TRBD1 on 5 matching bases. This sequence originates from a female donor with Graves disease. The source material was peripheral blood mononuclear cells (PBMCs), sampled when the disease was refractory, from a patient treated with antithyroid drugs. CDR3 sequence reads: CASSYSGPEYNSPLHF. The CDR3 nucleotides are TGTGCCAGCAGTTACTCGGGACCGGAGTACAATTCACCCCTCCACTTT.